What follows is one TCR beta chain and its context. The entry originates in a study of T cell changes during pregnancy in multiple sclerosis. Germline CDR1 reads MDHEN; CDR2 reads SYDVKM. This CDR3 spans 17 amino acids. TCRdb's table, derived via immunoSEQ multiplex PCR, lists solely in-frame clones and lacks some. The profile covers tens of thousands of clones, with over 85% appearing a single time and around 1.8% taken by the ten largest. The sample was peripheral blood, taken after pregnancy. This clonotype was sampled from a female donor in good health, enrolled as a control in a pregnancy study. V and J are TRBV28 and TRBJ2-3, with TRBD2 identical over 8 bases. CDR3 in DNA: TGTGCGCTTTCCAGTAGCGGGAAGGGCCCCGGTGGAGATACGCAGTATTTT. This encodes CALSSSGKGPGGDTQYF.